This record covers a single T cell receptor (beta chain). The CDR3 contains 15 residues. Germline V gives CDR1 LGHNT, CDR2 FRNRAP. The V gene end was trimmed by 5 bases and the J gene end by 6 bases; junction bases not matched to a gene: 13. The source of the sample is a study of blood T cell repertoires in COVID-19. Study details: Sources were T cells, B-cell-depleted T cells, or PBMCs; the material itself was cDNA or gDNA.

Participants had their cohort set by participant-reported clinical history. Generated by immunoSEQ multiplex PCR, the TCRdb table keeps only in-frame clones and is missing some. Among a few hundred thousand clones listed, 86% were seen once. The J gene is TRBJ2-7, the V gene TRBV12-5; 7 bases match TRBD1. What was sequenced was PBMCs or T cells enriched from blood (not recorded which). The sequence was obtained from a woman in her thirties or forties with acute COVID-19. The CDR3, as DNA: TGTGCTAGTGGTACGTCGACAGGGCTCTCCGTCGAGCAGTACTTC. Protein product: CASGTSTGLSVEQYF.